The 30 T cell receptor beta chains below come from one sample, sequenced in a study of early T cells in non-severe SARS-CoV-2 infection. TCRdb used MiXCR to reprocess the 5' RACE reads, holding one entry per CDR3 protein. The sample has about 25,000 distinct CDR3 sequences, approximately 4.8% seen once. Sequencing input: whole blood. These receptors were obtained from an adult who was a healthcare worker with PCR-confirmed SARS-CoV-2 infection or an uninfected control (not recorded which).

This clonotype showed up just a few times. This rearrangement joins TRBV5-1 to TRBJ2-1; perhaps TRBD1 as D (6 bases). CDR3 size: 15 residues. With 2 bases removed from V and 7 bases from J, the gap between germline ends came to 16 bases. The V gene's germline CDR1 is SGHRS and CDR2 YFSETQ. CDR3 residues: CASSFAQGSSNEQFF. In DNA form, the CDR3 reads TGCGCCAGCAGCTTCGCACAGGGAAGCTCGAATGAGCAGTTCTTC.

This clonotype was seen at least ten times. The V call is TRBV24-1, the J call TRBJ2-1; no clear D gene. CDR3 length: 15 amino acids. Trimming stripped 3 bases from V and 0 bases from J, with 8 bases between. Germline CDR1 is KGHDR and CDR2 is SFDVKD. CDR3 nucleotides: TGTGCCACCAGTGATAACACCCGCTCCTACAATGAGCAGTTCTTC. Amino acid sequence: CATSDNTRSYNEQFF.

Many counts were recorded for this clonotype. The chain carries TRBV7-2 and TRBJ2-7; 7 nucleotides align to TRBD1. The CDR3 has 16 residues. J gave up 9 bases and V 3 bases, and 17 bases lay outside the gene matches. In germline, CDR1 is SGHTA, CDR2 FQGNSA. CDR3 sequence: CASSLGTVFTPTGQYF. The CDR3 region has the DNA TGTGCCAGCAGCTTGGGGACAGTATTTACTCCTACGGGGCAGTACTTC.

This chain joins TRBV7-2 and TRBJ2-5; the D gene is possibly TRBD1 (5 bases). Germline V gene lookup returns CDR1 SGHTA and CDR2 FQGNSA. V was clipped by 1 base and J by 4 bases, with 16 bases between them. This CDR3 spans 16 amino acids. CDR3 region: CASSLVLGNQGETQYF. CDR3 coding DNA: TGTGCCAGCAGCTTAGTGTTGGGGAATCAGGGAGAGACCCAGTACTTC. The whole variable domain, remainder taken from reference TRBV7-2 and TRBJ2-5, is GAGVSQSPSNKVTEKGKDVELRCDPISGHTALYWYRQSLGQGLEFLIYFQGNSAPDKSGLPSDRFSAERTGGSVSTLTIQRTQQEDSAVYLCASSLVLGNQGETQYFGPGTRLLVL.

With respect to this clonotype: The germline gene is not matched at one end of the junction; a read error may be the cause. This chain joins TRBV3-1 and TRBJ2-4, with 10 positions matching TRBD2. CDR3 length: 16 residues. The germline CDR1 and CDR2 sequences are LGHDT and YNNKEL (reference sequence). CDR3 sequence: CASSQYSGRARNIQYF. The CDR3 DNA follows: TGTGCCAGCAGCCAATACAGCGGGAGGGCCAGAAACATTCAGTACTTC.

This clonotype was seen many times. V gene TRBV7-3 combines with J gene TRBJ2-6, with D maybe TRBD1 (7 bases). Germline CDR1 is SGHTA and CDR2 is FQGTGA. CDR3 size: 16 residues. V dropped 5 bases and J dropped 3 bases, with 14 bases sitting between them. CDR3 in DNA: TGTGCCAGCAGCCGAGGAGGGGGCCGTGGGGCCAACGTCCTGACTTTC. It codes for CASSRGGGRGANVLTF.

Many counts were recorded for this clonotype. This chain uses TRBV6-5 with TRBJ1-6, with D unresolved. This CDR3 contains 18 residues. CDR1 is MNHEY and CDR2 is SVGAGI in the germline V gene. V shed 0 bases and J shed 0 bases, with 12 bases lying between them. CDR3 bases: TGTGCCAGCAGTTACTCCACTTCTCAGTTCTCCTATAATTCACCCCTCCACTTT. This gives the protein CASSYSTSQFSYNSPLHF.

The rearrangement links TRBV4-1 to TRBJ2-3; weak D call: TRBD1 (5 bases). The CDR3 has 16 residues. V lost 4 bases and J lost 2, with 16 bases in between. Germline loops: CDR1 MGHRA, CDR2 YSYEKL. The DNA for the CDR3 is TGCGCCAGCAGCCCTATGTCAGGGATTTACACAGATACGCAGTATTTT. Translated: CASSPMSGIYTDTQYF.

At least ten counts were recorded for this clonotype. J is TRBJ2-5 and V is TRBV5-4; D not certain. Germline V gene sequence: CDR1 SGHNT, CDR2 YYREEE (reference sequence). The CDR3 runs to 14 residues. V was trimmed by 0 bases and J by 1 base, leaving 7 bases between them. The CDR3 loop is CASSLDKTQETQYF. The CDR3 region has the DNA TGTGCCAGCAGCTTGGATAAGACCCAAGAGACCCAGTACTTC.

This clonotype was detected ten times or more. The rearrangement uses TRBV7-2 and TRBJ2-3, with 15 bases identical to TRBD2. CDR1 is SGHTA and CDR2 is FQGNSA in the germline V gene. With V trimmed by 5 bases and J by 6 bases, 9 bases remained unmatched. This CDR3 has 17 residues. The CDR3 here is CASSHRTSGRATDTQYF. The CDR3, as DNA: TGTGCCAGCAGCCATCGGACTAGCGGGAGGGCCACGGATACGCAGTATTTT.

This clonotype is medium-sized. The J gene is TRBJ2-3, the V gene TRBV7-8, with 9 bases identical to TRBD1. The CDR3 loop spans 17 amino acids. Unmatched junction bases numbered 13, after V lost 4 bases and J lost 5 bases. The germline gives CDR1 SGHVS, CDR2 FQNEAQ. The CDR3 region has the DNA TGTGCCAGCAGCTATCCTGCACAGGGGGCCGCAAAAGATACGCAGTATTTT. It codes for CASSYPAQGAAKDTQYF. The full variable domain, its missing parts supplied by reference TRBV7-8 and TRBJ2-3, is GAGVSQSPRYKVAKRGQDVALRCDPISGHVSLFWYQQALGQGPEFLTYFQNEAQLDKSGLPSDRFFAERPEGSVSTLKIQRTQQEDSAVYLCASSYPAQGAAKDTQYFGPGTRLTVL.

This clonotype was picked up many times. V is TRBV10-1 and J is TRBJ2-5; D is undetermined. V shed 0 bases and J shed 6 bases, with 11 bases lying between them. The CDR3 has 14 residues. Germline lookup yields CDR1 WNHNN and CDR2 SYGVQD (reference sequence). The CDR3 protein is CASSESGQIQTQYF. The CDR3 region has the DNA TGCGCCAGCAGTGAGTCGGGCCAGATACAGACCCAGTACTTC.

This clonotype came up many times. The chain links TRBV7-9 to TRBJ2-1; 9 bases map to TRBD2. CDR3 length: 15 residues. Trimming at V came to 2 bases and at J to 6 bases, leaving 5 bases not matched to a gene. Germline values: CDR1 SEHNR, CDR2 FQNEAQ (reference sequence). For the CDR3, the DNA is TGTGCCAGCAGCTTAAGTAGCGGGAGAGGCAATGAGCAGTTCTTC. It encodes CASSLSSGRGNEQFF.

This clonotype occurred a few times. This rearrangement joins TRBV28 to TRBJ1-2; D not certain. Germline CDR1 reads MDHEN; CDR2 reads SYDVKM. The CDR3 runs 16 residues. The V gene lost 7 bases and the J gene lost 0 bases, with 18 bases spanning the gap. The CDR3 DNA reads as TGTGCCAGCAAAGGATTCCCCGACACTTCTAACTATGGCTACACCTTC. This translates into CASKGFPDTSNYGYTF.

This clonotype occurred many times. The rearrangement joins TRBV11-2 to TRBJ1-6; maybe TRBD1 (6 bases). V was trimmed by 0 bases and J by 6 bases, leaving 12 bases between them. Germline V gene lookup returns CDR1 SGHAT and CDR2 FQNNGV. The length of the CDR3 is 16 residues. DNA of the CDR3: TGTGCCAGCAGCTTAGAAGGGGGGGCGCGTAATTCACCCCTCCACTTT. This gives the protein CASSLEGGARNSPLHF.

This clonotype occurred many times. The chain recombines TRBV12-3 or TRBV12-4 with TRBJ1-1; 7 bases line up with TRBD1. The CDR3 length is 14 residues. The trim removed 7 bases at V and 8 bases at J, leaving 13 bases unmatched. This chain's CDR3 is CASTRDSGSPEAFF. DNA for the CDR3: TGTGCCAGCACCCGGGACAGTGGTTCTCCCGAAGCTTTCTTT.

A few counts support this clonotype. The chain employs TRBV9 and TRBJ2-6; no clear D. This CDR3 is 15 amino acids long. Germline V gives CDR1 SGDLS, CDR2 YYNGEE. Trimming cost V 4 bases and J 4 bases, with 12 bases left between them. CDR3 DNA sequence: TGTGCCAGCAGCCAAGACTCGATAGGGGCCAACGTCCTGACTTTC. Amino acid sequence: CASSQDSIGANVLTF.

This clonotype came up many times. CDR3 residues: CASSLWSTSGNLVDTQYF. As DNA, the CDR3 is TGTGCCAGCAGCTTATGGTCGACTAGCGGGAATTTGGTAGATACGCAGTATTTT. The rearrangement uses TRBV7-2 and TRBJ2-3; 11 bases align to TRBD2. The CDR3 extends over 18 amino acids. Germline V gene data show CDR1 as SGHTA and CDR2 as FQGNSA. V trimming: 2 bases; J trimming: 5 bases; junction bases outside the gene matches: 12.

This clonotype showed up many times. The chain combines TRBV27 with TRBJ1-5; 9 bases are a match to TRBD1. After removal of 7 bases from V and 1 base from J, the junction contained 5 bases not matched to a gene. The CDR3 contains 15 residues. Germline assignment: CDR1 MNHEY and CDR2 SMNVEV (reference sequence). In nucleotides, the CDR3 is TGTGCCAGCAAACCGGGACAGGGAAGCAATCAGCCCCAGCATTTT. Amino acid sequence: CASKPGQGSNQPQHF.

This sequence joins TRBV7-2 and TRBJ1-4; a weak D match, TRBD1 (5 bases). Germline CDR1 SGHTA, CDR2 FQGNSA. V was clipped by 4 bases and J by 0 bases, with 18 bases between them. The CDR3 spans 18 residues. The CDR3 is CASSSNPTQETTNEKLFF. CDR3 sequence (DNA): TGTGCCAGCAGCTCCAACCCTACACAGGAAACAACTAATGAAAAACTGTTTTTT.

Many counts were recorded for this clonotype. The chain uses TRBV29-1 and TRBJ2-1; perhaps D is TRBD1 or TRBD2 (5 bases each). V was shortened by 4 bases and J by 4 bases, with 11 bases between the two germline ends. CDR3 length equals 13 residues. Germline V gene sequence: CDR1 SQVTM, CDR2 ANQGSEA. CDR3 nucleotides: TGCAGCGTTGCCCGGGACCTTTACAATGAGCAGTTCTTC. Translation gives CSVARDLYNEQFF.

The sample holds many counts of this clonotype. The chain combines TRBV28 with TRBJ2-3; 7 bases are a match to TRBD1. The CDR3 is 14 residues long. The junction had 3 bases not matched to a gene; V was cut back by 3 bases and J by 3 bases. Germline-derived CDR1 and CDR2 are MDHEN and SYDVKM. CDR3 DNA: TGTGCCAGCAGTTTTCTACAGGGGACAGATACGCAGTATTTT. As protein: CASSFLQGTDTQYF.

This clonotype occurred many times. This chain uses TRBV5-1 with TRBJ2-7, with no clear D. There are 14 residues in the CDR3. V dropped 0 bases and J dropped 6 bases, with 13 bases sitting between them. CDR1 and CDR2 (germline): SGHRS, YFSETQ. The CDR3 nucleotides are TGCGCCAGCAGCTTGGAACAGCTTACGTCCGAGCAGTACTTC. Translating gives CASSLEQLTSEQYF.

This clonotype showed up many times. The V call is TRBV12-3 or TRBV12-4, the J call TRBJ2-3; possible D gene TRBD1, 6 bases. Trimming removed 3 bases from V and 4 bases from J, with 11 bases in between. This CDR3 comprises 14 residues. The CDR3 protein is CASSFGQLADTQYF. The CDR3 DNA reads TGTGCCAGCAGTTTCGGACAGTTGGCAGATACGCAGTATTTT.

At least ten counts were recorded for this clonotype. The J gene is TRBJ1-6, the V gene TRBV28; weak D call: TRBD1 (6 bases). Trimming cost V 6 bases and J 9 bases, with 21 bases left between them. The germline V gene has CDR1 MDHEN and CDR2 SYDVKM. There are 16 residues in the CDR3. The chain's CDR3 is CASRVPGHRLSSPLHF. The CDR3 DNA sequence: TGTGCCAGCAGGGTACCGGGACATCGGTTAAGTTCACCCCTCCACTTT.

In this sample, this clonotype turned up a few times. The V call is TRBV28, the J call TRBJ2-2; the match to TRBD2 covers 10 bases. Germline V gives CDR1 MDHEN, CDR2 SYDVKM. The CDR3 sequence is 17 residues long. J gave up 2 bases and V 6 bases, and 9 bases lay outside the gene matches. CDR3 nucleotides: TGTGCCAGCAGCCCTGGGGCTAGCGGGAGTAACACCGGGGAGCTGTTTTTT. Translating gives CASSPGASGSNTGELFF.

This clonotype was picked up many times. The rearrangement links TRBV18 to TRBJ2-2, with TRBD2 matching 11 bases. V was clipped by 3 bases and J by 5 bases; unmatched bases: 5. CDR1 is KGHSH, CDR2 LQKENI, per germline. The CDR3 length is 16 residues. The CDR3 DNA reads as TGTGCCAGCTCACCTGCTAGCGGGAGGAGGACCGGGGAGCTGTTTTTT. Protein sequence: CASSPASGRRTGELFF.

A few counts support this clonotype. V usage is TRBV19 and J usage is TRBJ1-4, with D perhaps TRBD1 (5 bases). The CDR3 spans 15 residues. V lost 5 bases, J lost 4 bases, and 14 bases lay in between. Germline V gene sequence: CDR1 LNHDA, CDR2 SQIVND (reference sequence). CDR3 sequence reads: CASSVRQTNNEKLFF. The CDR3 bases are TGTGCCAGTAGTGTCAGACAGACCAATAATGAAAAACTGTTTTTT. Combining the CDR3 with reference TRBV19 and TRBJ1-4 gives the whole variable domain DGGITQSPKYLFRKEGQNVTLSCEQNLNHDAMYWYRQDPGQGLRLIYYSQIVNDFQKGDIAEGYSVSREKKESFPLTVTSAQKNPTAFYLCASSVRQTNNEKLFFGSGTQLSVL.

In this sample, this clonotype turned up many times. The chain links TRBV18 to TRBJ1-4, with 11 bases lining up with TRBD1. Per germline, CDR1 KGHSH and CDR2 LQKENI. Trimming removed 0 bases from V and 10 bases from J; junction bases left unmatched: 10. The CDR3 covers 17 residues. The CDR3 spells CASSPPSRTGGLRKLFF. The CDR3, as DNA: TGTGCCAGCTCACCACCGTCTCGGACAGGGGGCTTGAGAAAACTGTTTTTT.

This clonotype was picked up many times. V gene TRBV21-1 combines with J gene TRBJ2-1; the listed D gene, TRBD2, was not tested against the DNA. TRBV21-1 is shown as a pseudogene. This CDR3 spans 17 amino acids. CDR3 sequence (DNA): TGTGCCAGCAGTCCCACTAGCGGGCGATTCTCCTACAATGAGCAGTTCTTC. Protein: CASSPTSGRFSYNEQFF.